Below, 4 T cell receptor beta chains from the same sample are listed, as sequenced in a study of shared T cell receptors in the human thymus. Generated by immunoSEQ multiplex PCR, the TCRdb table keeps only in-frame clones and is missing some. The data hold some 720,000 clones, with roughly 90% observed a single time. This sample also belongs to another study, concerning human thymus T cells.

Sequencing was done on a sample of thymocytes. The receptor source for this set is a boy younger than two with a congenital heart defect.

The CDR3 DNA reads as TGTGCCAGCAGTTTAACACAGGGTGGCGGTGAAAAACTGTTTTTT. Encoded protein: CASSLTQGGGEKLFF. The genes are TRBV27 and TRBJ1-4; D is possibly TRBD1 (6 bases). The germline gives CDR1 MNHEY, CDR2 SMNVEV (reference sequence). The CDR3 consists of 15 residues. The V end lost 2 bases, the J end lost 7 bases, and 14 bases lay between the germline ends.

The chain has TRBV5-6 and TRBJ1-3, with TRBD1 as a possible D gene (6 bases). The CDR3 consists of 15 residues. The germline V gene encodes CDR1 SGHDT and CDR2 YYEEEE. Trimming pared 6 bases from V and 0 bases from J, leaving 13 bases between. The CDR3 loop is CASMPGGTSGNTIYF. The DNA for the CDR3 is TGTGCCAGCATGCCTGGGGGCACCTCTGGAAACACCATATATTTT.

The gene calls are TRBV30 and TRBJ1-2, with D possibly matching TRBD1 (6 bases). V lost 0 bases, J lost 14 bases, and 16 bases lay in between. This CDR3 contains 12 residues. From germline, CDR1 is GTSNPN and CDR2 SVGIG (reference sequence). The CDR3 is CAWSVGKRGFTF. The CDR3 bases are TGTGCCTGGAGTGTAGGAAAAAGGGGGTTTACCTTC.

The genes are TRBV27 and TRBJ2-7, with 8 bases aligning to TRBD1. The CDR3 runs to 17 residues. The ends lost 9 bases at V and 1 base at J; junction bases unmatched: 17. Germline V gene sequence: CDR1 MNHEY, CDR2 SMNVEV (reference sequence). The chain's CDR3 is CASRLYNPGQDSYEQYF. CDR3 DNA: TGTGCCAGTAGATTATATAATCCGGGACAGGATTCCTACGAGCAGTACTTC.